This T cell receptor beta chain appears in the sequencing data of a study of tumor and adjacent non-tumor tissue in lung cancer. Study background: Patients comprised about a dozen adenocarcinoma, 2 squamous cell carcinoma and 1 small cell lung cancer.

Of note for this clonotype: Its ends do not fully match the called genes, so a read error is possible.

The template was RNA from unsorted bulk tissue. Germline CDR1 and CDR2: KGHSH and LQKENI. The CDR3 is 15 amino acids. The library came from three nested PCR rounds adapted from ARM-PCR protocols. TCRdb reprocessed the multiplex PCR reads with MiXCR, giving one entry per CDR3 protein. The sample comprises about 110,000 distinct CDR3 sequences, roughly 77% of which are singletons, and more than 35% rests with the top ten. The rearrangement links TRBV18 to TRBJ1-6; tentatively, D is TRBD1 (6 bases). Sequences were obtained from lung tumor tissue. The sequence derives from a woman aged 55-69 years with non-small cell lung cancer. The CDR3 DNA reads TGTGTCAGCTCACCTCCGGGACAAGATAATTCACCCCTCCACTTT. Translating gives CVSSPPGQDNSPLHF.